A single TCR beta chain is shown here with its context. Its specificity is not known. These data are taken from a study of T-cell memory formation after mild COVID-19. Turning to the study itself: There were largely donor-specific TCR clusters.

Broader study findings: Clones which contracted sat mainly in CM and EM if CD4+, and in EMRA if CD8+. The pre-infection memory compartment contained some responding clones, suggesting cross-reactive memory joined. In second-wave clones peaking day 37, SARS-CoV-2 specificity remained unconfirmed.

Germline values: CDR1 MNHNY, CDR2 SVGAGI (reference sequence). The length of the CDR3 is 10 residues. V gave up 2 bases and J gave up 12 bases, with 5 bases separating them. TCRdb analysed the 5' RACE reads with MiXCR anew, one entry per CDR3 protein. Of roughly 340,000 distinct CDR3 sequences detected, around 15% appear once; the ten largest clones hold approximately 20%. The gene calls are TRBV6-6 and TRBJ2-1; D ambiguous. The sequence derives from a young man who had mild COVID-19 (a few samples of this study predate the infection). Cell type and time point are not known. Sample: PBMCs or a T cell subset sorted from them (not recorded which). CDR3 sequence: CASSYVRQFF. CDR3 DNA sequence: TGTGCCAGCAGTTACGTTAGGCAGTTCTTC.